What follows describes a single T cell receptor beta chain. This sample stems from a study of blood T cell repertoires in COVID-19. Study background: T cells, B-cell-depleted T cells, or PBMCs supplied cDNA or gDNA.

J gave up 8 bases and V 1 base, and 12 bases lay outside the gene matches. The germline V gene encodes CDR1 SGHAT and CDR2 FQNNGV. CDR3 length: 17 residues. Profiled with immunoSEQ multiplex PCR; TCRdb holds only in-frame clones, not every one. The table includes 200,000 or so clones, roughly 83% detected once. The rearrangement joins TRBV11-2 to TRBJ2-1; 9 bases match TRBD2. The material sequenced was PBMCs or T cells enriched from blood (not recorded which). The receptor was derived from a woman in her forties with acute COVID-19. This CDR3 is CASSLARGASGTDEQFF. The CDR3 DNA sequence: TGTGCCAGCAGCTTAGCTCGGGGTGCTAGCGGGACCGATGAGCAGTTCTTC. The entire variable domain, with the rest obtained from reference TRBV11-2 and TRBJ2-1, is as follows: EAGVAQSPRYKIIEKRQSVAFWCNPISGHATLYWYQQILGQGPKLLIQFQNNGVVDDSQLPKDRFSAERLKGVDSTLKIQPAKLEDSAVYLCASSLARGASGTDEQFFGPGTRLTVL.